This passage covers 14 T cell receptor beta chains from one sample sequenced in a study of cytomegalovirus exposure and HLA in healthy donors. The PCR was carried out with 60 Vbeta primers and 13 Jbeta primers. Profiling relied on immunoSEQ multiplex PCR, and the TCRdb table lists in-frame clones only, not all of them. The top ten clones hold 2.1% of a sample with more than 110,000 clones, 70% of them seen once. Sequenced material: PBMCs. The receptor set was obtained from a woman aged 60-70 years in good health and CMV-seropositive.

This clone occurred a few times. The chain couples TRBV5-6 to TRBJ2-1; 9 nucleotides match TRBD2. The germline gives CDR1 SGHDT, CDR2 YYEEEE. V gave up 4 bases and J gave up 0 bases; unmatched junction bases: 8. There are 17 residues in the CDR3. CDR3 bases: TGTGCCAGCAGCGGCTCGGGACTAGCCTACTCCTACAATGAGCAGTTCTTC. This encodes CASSGSGLAYSYNEQFF.

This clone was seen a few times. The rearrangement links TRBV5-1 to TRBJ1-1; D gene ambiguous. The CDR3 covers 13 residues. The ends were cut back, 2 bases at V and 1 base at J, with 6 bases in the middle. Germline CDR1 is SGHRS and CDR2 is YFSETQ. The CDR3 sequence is CASSFNRNTEAFF. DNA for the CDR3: TGCGCCAGCAGCTTCAACAGGAACACTGAAGCTTTCTTT.

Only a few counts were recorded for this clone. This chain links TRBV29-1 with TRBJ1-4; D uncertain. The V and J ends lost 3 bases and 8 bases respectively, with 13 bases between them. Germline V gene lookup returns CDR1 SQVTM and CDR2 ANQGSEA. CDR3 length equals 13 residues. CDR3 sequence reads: CSVEDSGGEKLFF. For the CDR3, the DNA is TGCAGCGTTGAGGACTCAGGAGGGGAAAAACTGTTTTTT.

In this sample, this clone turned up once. CDR3 loop: CASSLGGATGELFF. CDR3 DNA: TGTGCCAGCAGTTTAGGGGGGGCGACCGGGGAGCTGTTTTTT. The chain links TRBV27 to TRBJ2-2, with TRBD2 as a possible D gene (7 bases). Trimming removed 2 bases from V and 5 bases from J, with 9 bases in between. Germline V gene lookup returns CDR1 MNHEY and CDR2 SMNVEV (reference sequence). CDR3 length equals 14 residues.

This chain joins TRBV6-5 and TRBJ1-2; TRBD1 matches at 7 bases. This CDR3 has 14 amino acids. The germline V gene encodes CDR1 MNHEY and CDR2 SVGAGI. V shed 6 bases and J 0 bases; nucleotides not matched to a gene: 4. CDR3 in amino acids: CASRLGQPNYGYTF. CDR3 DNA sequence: TGTGCCAGCAGGTTGGGACAGCCTAACTATGGCTACACCTTC.

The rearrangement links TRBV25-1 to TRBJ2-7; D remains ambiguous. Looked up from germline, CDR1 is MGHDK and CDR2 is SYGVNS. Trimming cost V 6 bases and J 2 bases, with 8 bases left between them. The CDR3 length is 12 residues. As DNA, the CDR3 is TGTGCCAGCAGCCCCTCGGCCTACGAGCAGTACTTC. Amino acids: CASSPSAYEQYF.

The CDR3 reads CASRPGGAVNTEAFF. The CDR3 DNA follows: TGCGCCAGCAGACCCGGGGGGGCTGTGAACACTGAAGCTTTCTTT. The rearrangement links TRBV5-1 to TRBJ1-1; D perhaps matches TRBD1 (6 bases). The CDR3 covers 15 residues. Trimming shortened V by 5 bases and J by 0 bases, and 14 bases separated the two germline ends. In germline, CDR1 is SGHRS, CDR2 YFSETQ.

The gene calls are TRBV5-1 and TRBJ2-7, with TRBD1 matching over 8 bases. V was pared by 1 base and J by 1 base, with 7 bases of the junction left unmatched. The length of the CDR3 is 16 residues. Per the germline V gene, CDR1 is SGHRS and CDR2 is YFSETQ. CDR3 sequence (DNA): TGCGCCAGCAGCTTGACCCGGACAGGGCCATCCTACGAGCAGTACTTC. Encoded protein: CASSLTRTGPSYEQYF.

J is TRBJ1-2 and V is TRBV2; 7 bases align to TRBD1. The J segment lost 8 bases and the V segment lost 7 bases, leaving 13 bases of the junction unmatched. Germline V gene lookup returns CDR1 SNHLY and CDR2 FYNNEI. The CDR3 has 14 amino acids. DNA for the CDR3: TGTGCCAGCACCCCGACCAAGACAGGGTTCGGCTACACCTTC. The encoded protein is CASTPTKTGFGYTF.

CDR3 sequence reads: CASSRDRGSYNEQFF. CDR3 nucleotide sequence: TGTGCCAGCAGTAGGGACAGAGGATCCTACAATGAGCAGTTCTTC. The chain is built from TRBV6-5 and TRBJ2-1; 7 positions match TRBD1. V dropped 5 bases and J dropped 1; count of bases not matched to a gene: 5. This CDR3 has 15 amino acids. Germline-derived CDR1 and CDR2 are MNHEY and SVGAGI.

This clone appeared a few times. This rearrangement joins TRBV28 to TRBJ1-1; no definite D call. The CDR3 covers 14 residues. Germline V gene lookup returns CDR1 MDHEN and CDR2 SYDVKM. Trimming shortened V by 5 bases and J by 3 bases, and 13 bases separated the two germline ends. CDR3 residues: CASSPRAPDTEAFF. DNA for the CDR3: TGTGCCAGCAGTCCGCGGGCACCTGACACTGAAGCTTTCTTT.

CDR3 loop: CASSQGSSGSPYEQYF. Written as DNA, the CDR3 is TGCGCCAGCAGCCAAGGGTCCAGCGGGTCACCCTACGAGCAGTACTTC. The V call is TRBV4-1, the J call TRBJ2-7; tentative D call: TRBD2 (6 bases). This CDR3 comprises 16 residues. V lost 1 base and J lost 2, with 15 bases in between. Germline V lookup: CDR1 MGHRA, CDR2 YSYEKL.

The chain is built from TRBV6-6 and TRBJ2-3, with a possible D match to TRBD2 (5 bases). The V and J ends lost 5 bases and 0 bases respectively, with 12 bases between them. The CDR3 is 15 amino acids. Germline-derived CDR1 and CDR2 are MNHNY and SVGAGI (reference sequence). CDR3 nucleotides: TGTGCCAGCAGTCCGAGGGTAACTAGCACAGATACGCAGTATTTT. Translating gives CASSPRVTSTDTQYF.

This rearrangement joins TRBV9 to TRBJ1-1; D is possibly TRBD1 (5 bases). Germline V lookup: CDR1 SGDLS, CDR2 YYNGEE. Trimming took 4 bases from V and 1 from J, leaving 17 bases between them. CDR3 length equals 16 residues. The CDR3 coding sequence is TGTGCCAGCAGCCCAAGGTCGAGCGGGGCGAACACTGAAGCTTTCTTT. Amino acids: CASSPRSSGANTEAFF. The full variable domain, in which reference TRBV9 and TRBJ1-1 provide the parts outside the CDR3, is DSGVTQTPKHLITATGQRVTLRCSPRSGDLSVYWYQQSLDQGLQFLIQYYNGEERAKGNILERFSAQQFPDLHSELNLSSLELGDSALYFCASSPRSSGANTEAFFGQGTRLTVV.